This T cell receptor beta chain was found in a study of T cell responses to AZD1222 COVID-19 vaccine. The assay was immunoSEQ multiplex PCR, and TCRdb's table has in-frame clones only and misses some. Among approximately 110,000 clones listed, nearly 90% were seen once. The CDR3 covers 15 residues. With 1 base clipped from V and 6 bases from J, the junction kept 6 bases outside the gene matches. Germline CDR1 and CDR2: SGHTA and FQGNSA. Study findings and constraints: The number of AZD1222 recipients seropositive at baseline was only 5 to 7. Two AZD1222 doses significantly raised spike-specific TCR breadth and depth over controls.

A word on this clone: Its cognate antigen is unknown.

Sample: peripheral blood, taken on day 0 of MenACWY control vaccination. The chain combines TRBV7-2 with TRBJ2-7, with 10 nucleotides matching TRBD2. This clonotype was sampled from an adult in good health. The CDR3 region has the DNA TGTGCCAGCAGCTTAGAGGGACTAGCGTCGATCGAGCAGTACTTC. Translating it yields CASSLEGLASIEQYF.